This T cell receptor (beta chain) originates from a study of OX40 agonist ivuxolimab in advanced cancers. Across the study: A mean age of around 63 years, range about 20 to 79, was recorded, and approximately 79% were male. Whole-study findings and limits: With doses of 0.1 to 3.0 mg/kg, CD4+ and CD8+ blood T cells had undergone clonal expansion by week 6.

V lost 1 base and J lost 4, with 10 bases in between. CDR1 and CDR2 (germline): SSHAT, FNYEAQ (reference sequence). This CDR3 region has 14 residues. The protocol was immunoSEQ multiplex PCR, while the TCRdb copy is restricted to in-frame clones and leaves out a portion. The table has tens of thousands of clones, roughly 87% seen once. As concerns this clone: Antigen specificity is unknown.

The J gene is TRBJ2-5, the V gene TRBV7-7; D unresolved. The receptor's source is an adult with an advanced solid tumor such as melanoma, head and neck, liver or kidney cancer. The input for sequencing was CD4+ or CD8+ T cells sorted from blood, taken in a trial of the OX40 agonist ivuxolimab. The CDR3 protein is CASSLVGAAETQYF. The CDR3 coding sequence is TGTGCCAGCAGCTTAGTCGGAGCCGCAGAGACCCAGTACTTC.